The table lists the clone carrying this T cell receptor beta chain with many counts. The data derive from a study of CD8+CD57+ T cells in acquired aplastic anemia. An expansion of CD8+CD57+ cells by flow cytometry had been shown in patients chosen for sequencing. Germline lookup yields CDR1 SGHRS and CDR2 YFSETQ. V lost 4 bases to trimming and J lost 6 bases; unmatched junction nucleotides: 5. The CDR3 totals 14 residues. Using genomic DNA as the template, TCR beta VDJ and CDR3 profiling was carried out. A single record per CDR3 protein comes from TCRdb applying MiXCR to the reads. The profile shows under 350,000 distinct CDR3 sequences, under 65% of them singletons.

Sample: sorted CD4+, CD8+, or CD8+CD57+ T cells (not recorded which) from PBMCs. V gene TRBV5-1 combines with J gene TRBJ2-1; 9 bases agree with TRBD1. The TCR originated in a human donor with aplastic anemia. The chain's CDR3 is CASSAGQGTNEQFF. Written as DNA, the CDR3 is TGCGCCAGCAGCGCGGGACAGGGAACCAATGAGCAGTTCTTC. Together with reference TRBV5-1 and TRBJ2-1, the CDR3 gives the full variable domain: KAGVTQTPRYLIKTRGQQVTLSCSPISGHRSVSWYQQTPGQGLQFLFEYFSETQRNKGNFPGRFSGRQFSNSRSEMNVSTLELGDSALYLCASSAGQGTNEQFFGPGTRLTVL.